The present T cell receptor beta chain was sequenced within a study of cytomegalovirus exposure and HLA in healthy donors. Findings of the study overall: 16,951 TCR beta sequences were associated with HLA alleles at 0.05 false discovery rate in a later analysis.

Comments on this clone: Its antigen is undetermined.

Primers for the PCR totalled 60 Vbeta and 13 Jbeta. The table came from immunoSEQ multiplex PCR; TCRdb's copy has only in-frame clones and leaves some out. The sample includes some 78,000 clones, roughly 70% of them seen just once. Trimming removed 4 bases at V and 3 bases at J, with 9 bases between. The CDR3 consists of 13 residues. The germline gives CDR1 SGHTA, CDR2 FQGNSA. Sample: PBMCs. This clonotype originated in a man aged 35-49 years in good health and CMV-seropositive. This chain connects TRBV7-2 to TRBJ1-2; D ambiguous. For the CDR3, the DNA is TGTGCCAGCAGCTCGATGGCCGACTATGGCTACACCTTC. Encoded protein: CASSSMADYGYTF.